This T cell receptor (beta chain) comes out of a study of shared T cell receptors in the human thymus. CDR3 length equals 15 residues. In germline, CDR1 is SGHDN, CDR2 FVKESK. Deletions cut 5 bases from V and 1 base from J, with 12 bases between. Generated by immunoSEQ multiplex PCR, the TCRdb table keeps only in-frame clones and is missing some. The data contain about 660,000 clones, roughly 90% of them singletons. These data also formed part of another study, on human thymus T cells. This second study notes: Samples came from healthy Finnish infants during open corrective cardiac surgery. Gene usage for V and J segments appeared biased in thymic and blood repertoires.

The receptor was derived from a boy younger than two with a congenital heart defect. Sequenced: thymocytes. This rearrangement joins TRBV14 to TRBJ2-1; no clear D gene. The DNA of the CDR3 is TGTGCCAGCAGCTCCTCCAAGACTTCCTACAATGAGCAGTTCTTC. This sequence encodes CASSSSKTSYNEQFF.